One sample yielded the 26 T cell receptor beta chains listed below, sequenced in a study of cytomegalovirus exposure and HLA in healthy donors (dated by TCRdb to about 2017). The protocol used for the library was the immunoSEQ multiplex PCR assay. TCRdb took this table from immuneACCESS and kept in-frame rearrangements with V and J called. Such tables lack part of the clones; where checked against another copy, unresolved V genes explain under half of the gap, and the rest is unexplained. The sample data list roughly 330,000 clones, and around 87% of these were observed just once. Together, the top ten hold roughly 1.2% of the sample. The sample comprised PBMCs. The receptors were sampled from a woman aged 25 to 39 in good health and CMV-seropositive.

The J gene is TRBJ2-3, the V gene TRBV9; TRBD2 matches at 9 bases. CDR1 and CDR2 from the germline V gene are SGDLS and YYNGEE. The CDR3 covers 17 residues. Trimming took 2 bases from V and 3 from J; bases not matched to a gene: 10. CDR3 loop: CASSVGLAGMRTDTQYF. The CDR3 nucleotides are TGTGCCAGCAGCGTGGGGCTAGCGGGAATGAGAACAGATACGCAGTATTTT.

J is TRBJ2-1 and V is TRBV5-6; 7 nucleotides agree with TRBD2. V was clipped by 5 bases and J by 6 bases; unmatched bases: 8. This CDR3 has 14 amino acids. From germline, CDR1 is SGHDT and CDR2 YYEEEE. The chain's CDR3 is CASSFGRPLNEQFF. Written as DNA, the CDR3 is TGTGCCAGCAGTTTCGGGAGGCCGCTCAATGAGCAGTTCTTC.

This chain uses TRBV5-6 with TRBJ2-5, with TRBD1 matching 10 bases. The CDR3 runs to 17 residues. The germline CDR1 and CDR2 sequences are SGHDT and YYEEEE. The ends lost 4 bases at V and 5 bases at J; junction bases unmatched: 14. The CDR3 here is CASSGIPGQGSGETQYF. CDR3 DNA: TGTGCCAGCAGCGGGATTCCGGGACAGGGGTCGGGGGAGACCCAGTACTTC.

The chain couples TRBV2 to TRBJ1-5; TRBD1 aligns across 12 bases. CDR1 and CDR2 (germline): SNHLY, FYNNEI. Unmatched junction bases numbered 9, after V lost 3 bases and J lost 6 bases. The CDR3 covers 17 residues. The CDR3 here is CASSERGTGGTSQPQHF. CDR3 sequence (DNA): TGTGCCAGCAGTGAGAGGGGGACAGGGGGCACTAGTCAGCCCCAGCATTTT.

This clone occurred a few times. This specimen includes other DNA sequences encoding the same CDR3. This rearrangement joins TRBV15 to TRBJ2-5; possibly TRBD2 for D (5 bases). The V end was cut by 3 bases, the J end by 1 base, with 12 bases between. The germline V gene encodes CDR1 LNHNV and CDR2 YYDKDF (reference sequence). The CDR3 consists of 15 residues. The CDR3 DNA reads as TGTGCCACCAGCAGGGACCCGGGAACCCAAGAGACCCAGTACTTC. It yields the protein CATSRDPGTQETQYF.

The V and J genes are TRBV25-1 and TRBJ2-5; 8 nucleotides agree with TRBD1. Germline loops: CDR1 MGHDK, CDR2 SYGVNS. V shed 4 bases and J 4 bases; nucleotides not matched to a gene: 2. CDR3 length: 13 residues. The CDR3: CASSVTGGETQYF. The CDR3 region has the DNA TGTGCCAGCAGTGTCACAGGGGGAGAGACCCAGTACTTC. The variable domain in full, with the rest retrieved from reference TRBV25-1 and TRBJ2-5, is EADIYQTPRYLVIGTGKKITLECSQTMGHDKMYWYQQDPGMELHLIHYSYGVNSTEKGDLSSESTVSRIRTEHFPLTLESARPSHTSQYLCASSVTGGETQYFGPGTRLLVL.

The chain is built from TRBV9 and TRBJ2-7; 12 bases align to TRBD2. After removal of 0 bases from V and 4 bases from J, the junction contained 2 bases not matched to a gene. The germline CDR1 and CDR2 sequences are SGDLS and YYNGEE. The CDR3 totals 15 residues. The DNA of the CDR3 is TGTGCCAGCAGCGTAGCTAGCGGGGGGGGGTACGAGCAGTACTTC. This sequence encodes CASSVASGGGYEQYF.

In this sample, this clone turned up a few times. This chain links TRBV18 with TRBJ2-7; no clear D. The CDR3 sequence is 11 residues long. V was clipped by 2 bases and J by 5 bases, with 4 bases between them. From germline, CDR1 is KGHSH and CDR2 LQKENI. CDR3 sequence: CASSPSDEQYF. The CDR3 nucleotides are TGTGCCAGCTCACCATCAGACGAGCAGTACTTC.

This chain connects TRBV15 to TRBJ1-3, with D possibly being TRBD1 (6 bases). Germline CDR1 is LNHNV and CDR2 is YYDKDF (reference sequence). The CDR3 has 16 residues. Between the trimmed V and J ends, which lost 4 bases and 0 bases, there was a span of 13 bases. Written as DNA, the CDR3 is TGTGCCACCAGCACCCAGGGGACAATCTCTGGAAACACCATATATTTT. Its protein product is CATSTQGTISGNTIYF. The variable domain in full, completed from reference TRBV15 and TRBJ1-3, reads DAMVIQNPRYQVTQFGKPVTLSCSQTLNHNVMYWYQQKSSQAPKLLFHYYDKDFNNEADTPDNFQSRRPNTSFCFLDIRSPGLGDTAMYLCATSTQGTISGNTIYFGEGSWLTVV.

This clone is a singleton in its sample. The V call is TRBV7-3, the J call TRBJ2-7; 9 bases map to TRBD2. The CDR3 extends over 14 amino acids. Looked up from germline, CDR1 is SGHTA and CDR2 is FQGTGA. After removal of 1 base from V and 5 bases from J, the junction contained 3 bases not matched to a gene. The CDR3 DNA reads as TGTGCCAGCAGCTTAATGGGACTAGCTGACGAGCAGTACTTC. Its translation is CASSLMGLADEQYF. Variable domain in full (rest from reference TRBV7-3 and TRBJ2-7): GAGVSQTPSNKVTEKGKYVELRCDPISGHTALYWYRQSLGQGPEFLIYFQGTGAADDSGLPNDRFFAVRPEGSVSTLKIQRTERGDSAVYLCASSLMGLADEQYFGPGTRLTVT.

In DNA form, the CDR3 reads TGTGCCAGCAGCCCCAGGACTAGCGGGAGCGGGGAGCTGTTTTTT. Translated: CASSPRTSGSGELFF. This rearrangement joins TRBV13 to TRBJ2-2, with 13 bases aligning to TRBD2. The CDR3 totals 15 residues. Germline V lookup: CDR1 PRHDT, CDR2 FYEKMQ (reference sequence). Trimming at V came to 5 bases and at J to 7 bases, leaving 4 bases not matched to a gene.

This clone has only one observation. The V gene is TRBV14, the J gene TRBJ2-1; 9 bases agree with TRBD2. The CDR3 spans 15 residues. Germline V lookup: CDR1 SGHDN, CDR2 FVKESK. The J segment lost 12 bases and the V segment lost 1 base, leaving 10 bases of the junction unmatched. The CDR3 loop is CASSQARGRAIAQFF. Here the CDR3 DNA reads TGTGCCAGCAGCCAAGCTCGCGGGAGGGCAATAGCGCAGTTCTTC.

This chain connects TRBV7-8 to TRBJ2-7; TRBD2 agrees at 8 bases. Trimming cost V 5 bases and J 4 bases; bases outside gene matches: 7. The V gene's germline CDR1 is SGHVS and CDR2 FQNEAQ. The CDR3 has 14 residues. CDR3 protein: CASSRGLVGYEQYF. Here the CDR3 DNA reads TGTGCCAGCAGCAGGGGACTAGTGGGATACGAGCAGTACTTC.

The chain links TRBV5-6 to TRBJ2-2, with 11 bases identical to TRBD2. V lost 6 bases to trimming and J lost 5 bases; unmatched junction nucleotides: 9. Germline V gene data show CDR1 as SGHDT and CDR2 as YYEEEE. This CDR3 comprises 16 residues. CDR3 sequence reads: CASTPLAGGQTGELFF. Written as DNA, the CDR3 is TGTGCCAGCACGCCTTTAGCGGGGGGGCAAACCGGGGAGCTGTTTTTT.

This chain connects TRBV7-9 to TRBJ2-5; D possibly corresponds to TRBD2 (6 bases). The germline gives CDR1 SEHNR, CDR2 FQNEAQ (reference sequence). The CDR3 has 16 amino acids. Deletions cut 0 bases from V and 2 bases from J, with 13 bases between. The CDR3 bases are TGTGCCAGCAGCTTAGCGGGGGGACCAATTCAAGAGACCCAGTACTTC. Translating gives CASSLAGGPIQETQYF.

The chain is built from TRBV28 and TRBJ2-7; a weak D match, TRBD1 (6 bases). V lost 2 bases, J lost 3 bases, and 11 bases lay in between. The germline V gene has CDR1 MDHEN and CDR2 SYDVKM. There are 14 residues in the CDR3. The CDR3 DNA follows: TGTGCCAGCAGTTTAGCCGGACAGATCTACGAGCAGTACTTC. Protein product: CASSLAGQIYEQYF.

The J gene is TRBJ2-5, the V gene TRBV7-6; D might be TRBD1 (6 bases). From germline, CDR1 is SGHVS and CDR2 FNYEAQ. Between the trimmed V and J ends, which lost 1 base and 7 bases, there was a span of 16 bases. The CDR3 is 15 residues long. The CDR3 loop is CASSLEPPGDGTQYF. The CDR3 DNA follows: TGTGCCAGCAGCTTAGAACCGCCAGGGGATGGGACCCAGTACTTC.

Remarks on this clone: The identical CDR3 is also encoded by other nucleotide sequences in the sample. The chain recombines TRBV27 with TRBJ2-7; D is unresolved. Germline V CDR1 and CDR2: MNHEY, SMNVEV (reference sequence). This CDR3 comprises 11 residues. V lost 4 bases and J lost 2, with 3 bases in between. CDR3 region: CASSSTYEQYF. In DNA, the CDR3 is TGTGCCAGCAGTTCGACCTACGAGCAGTACTTC.

V gene TRBV28 combines with J gene TRBJ2-2; D uncertain. Per the germline V gene, CDR1 is MDHEN and CDR2 is SYDVKM. Trimming took 3 bases from V and 6 from J, leaving 5 bases between them. The CDR3 runs to 12 residues. The CDR3 reads CASSFPPGELFF. The DNA of the CDR3 is TGTGCCAGCAGTTTCCCGCCCGGGGAGCTGTTTTTT.

The rearrangement links TRBV20-1 to TRBJ1-2, with unresolved D. V dropped 6 bases and J dropped 4 bases, with 9 bases sitting between them. The CDR3 runs to 11 residues. Germline V gives CDR1 DFQATT, CDR2 SNEGSKA (reference sequence). The CDR3 loop reads CSAPLVYGYTF. In DNA form, the CDR3 reads TGCAGTGCCCCTTTGGTCTATGGCTACACCTTC.

The chain uses TRBV30 and TRBJ2-7; unclear D gene. Germline CDR1 GTSNPN, CDR2 SVGIG (reference sequence). Deletions cut 4 bases from V and 0 bases from J, with 10 bases between. This CDR3 is built from 13 residues. CDR3 sequence reads: CAWIPKSSYEQYF. The CDR3 DNA sequence: TGTGCCTGGATTCCTAAGAGCTCCTACGAGCAGTACTTC.

The chain employs TRBV7-6 and TRBJ1-1, with TRBD1 as a possible D gene (5 bases). V was clipped by 5 bases and J by 4 bases, with 14 bases between them. Germline V gene data show CDR1 as SGHVS and CDR2 as FNYEAQ. The CDR3 extends over 14 amino acids. The CDR3 loop reads CASSPRQGGTEAFF. The CDR3 nucleotides read TGTGCCAGCAGCCCCAGGCAGGGTGGCACTGAAGCTTTCTTT.

This chain connects TRBV27 to TRBJ2-7; TRBD1 aligns across 8 bases. CDR3 length: 14 residues. The germline CDR1 and CDR2 sequences are MNHEY and SMNVEV (reference sequence). J was trimmed by 3 bases and V by 6 bases; bases with no gene match: 7. CDR3 nucleotide sequence: TGTGCCAGCAGCCCTCTGGACAGGGACTACGAGCAGTACTTC. Translation: CASSPLDRDYEQYF.

The V gene is TRBV15, the J gene TRBJ1-1; D unresolved. V lost 0 bases and J lost 4, with 15 bases in between. Germline lookup yields CDR1 LNHNV and CDR2 YYDKDF (reference sequence). The CDR3 is made up of 16 amino acids. For the CDR3, the DNA is TGTGCCACCAGCAGAGATTCCCACAGTGTGGGCACTGAAGCTTTCTTT. It translates to CATSRDSHSVGTEAFF.

This chain joins TRBV5-6 and TRBJ1-2, with 10 bases matching TRBD1. The J segment lost 1 base and the V segment lost 1 base, leaving 7 bases of the junction unmatched. This CDR3 has 17 amino acids. Germline V gene sequence: CDR1 SGHDT, CDR2 YYEEEE. The DNA for the CDR3 is TGTGCCAGCAGCTTGAGGGGACAGGGGACTTTTAACTATGGCTACACCTTC. Residues: CASSLRGQGTFNYGYTF.

The genes are TRBV9 and TRBJ1-3, with TRBD1 matching over 8 bases. The V gene end was trimmed by 3 bases and the J gene end by 4 bases; junction bases not matched to a gene: 6. CDR1 is SGDLS and CDR2 is YYNGEE in the germline V gene. This CDR3 has 15 amino acids. CDR3 coding DNA: TGTGCCAGCAGCGCGACACAGGGGGAAGGAAACACCATATATTTT. Translating gives CASSATQGEGNTIYF.